The 13 T cell receptor beta chains below come from one sample, sequenced in a study of cytomegalovirus exposure and HLA in healthy donors. PCR amplification relied on 60 Vbeta primers (plus 13 Jbeta primers). The table came from immunoSEQ multiplex PCR; TCRdb's copy has only in-frame clones and leaves some out. The sample includes roughly 110,000 clones, roughly 76% of them seen just once. Sequenced: PBMCs. The receptors stem from a woman between 45 and 65 years old in good health and CMV-seropositive.

V and J are TRBV6-1 and TRBJ1-1; no firm D call. This CDR3 comprises 12 residues. From germline, CDR1 is MNHNS and CDR2 SASEGT. With 8 bases removed from V and 5 bases from J, the gap between germline ends came to 12 bases. CDR3 nucleotides: TGTGCCAGCTCAAGATTACAGACTGAAGCTTTCTTT. Its protein product is CASSRLQTEAFF.

This clone was seen a handful of times. The chain carries TRBV6-5 and TRBJ1-1; 7 bases line up with TRBD1. The germline V gene encodes CDR1 MNHEY and CDR2 SVGAGI. The V and J ends lost 6 bases and 1 base, in that order; junction bases with no gene match: 5. This CDR3 comprises 14 residues. CDR3: CASRRTGKNTEAFF. The CDR3 DNA reads TGTGCCAGCAGAAGGACAGGAAAGAACACTGAAGCTTTCTTT.

V usage is TRBV7-2 and J usage is TRBJ2-1; 12 bases line up with TRBD2. V lost 7 bases, J lost 1 base, and 11 bases stayed unmatched. The CDR3 has 18 amino acids. The germline V gene has CDR1 SGHTA and CDR2 FQGNSA. The CDR3 DNA is TGTGCCAGCACCCGGAGGCTAGCGGGGGGGCGGTCCTACAATGAGCAGTTCTTC. Translating it yields CASTRRLAGGRSYNEQFF.

The rearrangement joins TRBV6-1 to TRBJ1-1; D might be TRBD1 (5 bases). CDR3 length: 13 amino acids. Trimming removed 6 bases from V and 2 bases from J, with 10 bases in between. Germline CDR1 reads MNHNS; CDR2 reads SASEGT. CDR3 coding DNA: TGTGCCAGCAGAGAAACAGGTAACACTGAAGCTTTCTTT. Translating it yields CASRETGNTEAFF.

This clone came up once. This chain connects TRBV6-5 to TRBJ2-7, with unresolved D. Trimming stripped 6 bases from V and 0 bases from J, with 9 bases between. Germline V lookup: CDR1 MNHEY, CDR2 SVGAGI. The length of the CDR3 is 13 residues. The CDR3 DNA is TGTGCCAGCAGCCTACGGTTCTCCTACGAGCAGTACTTC. Translating it yields CASSLRFSYEQYF.

The rearrangement uses TRBV9 and TRBJ2-3; unclear D gene. Germline V gene sequence: CDR1 SGDLS, CDR2 YYNGEE. V lost 1 base to trimming and J lost 2 bases, with 5 bases between them. This CDR3 region has 13 residues. This CDR3 reads CASSVSHTDTQYF. The CDR3, as DNA: TGTGCCAGCAGCGTATCCCACACAGATACGCAGTATTTT.

This sequence joins TRBV5-1 and TRBJ1-5; 9 nucleotides agree with TRBD1. The V and J ends lost 5 bases and 4 bases, in that order; junction bases with no gene match: 22. CDR3 length: 20 residues. Germline V lookup: CDR1 SGHRS, CDR2 YFSETQ. CDR3 in DNA: TGCGCCAGCAGGACGCCGAAGACAGGGGGAGAATCCCGGGCGAATCAGCCCCAGCATTTT. Translated: CASRTPKTGGESRANQPQHF.

This chain links TRBV2 with TRBJ1-6; possible D gene TRBD1, 6 bases. This CDR3 is 15 amino acids long. Trimming removed 6 bases at V and 7 bases at J, with 16 bases between. Germline CDR1 and CDR2: SNHLY and FYNNEI. The CDR3, as DNA: TGTGCCAGCAGACCACAGGGAGTAACGAATTCACCCCTCCACTTT. It yields the protein CASRPQGVTNSPLHF.

The rearrangement uses TRBV5-4 and TRBJ1-1; TRBD1 matches 7 bases. The CDR3 is 16 residues long. The germline CDR1 and CDR2 sequences are SGHNT and YYREEE (reference sequence). The J segment lost 3 bases and the V segment lost 4 bases, leaving 12 bases of the junction unmatched. The CDR3 region is CASSPLNTGQYTEAFF. The CDR3 DNA follows: TGTGCCAGCAGCCCCCTCAACACGGGACAGTACACTGAAGCTTTCTTT.

This clone came up once. The J gene is TRBJ2-2, the V gene TRBV29-1; 7 bases fit TRBD2. In germline, CDR1 is SQVTM, CDR2 ANQGSEA. CDR3 size: 14 residues. V dropped 2 bases and J dropped 0; count of bases not matched to a gene: 0. The CDR3: CSVERGANTGELFF. The CDR3 DNA sequence: TGCAGCGTTGAACGGGGGGCGAACACCGGGGAGCTGTTTTTT.

This clone turned up a few times. V and J are TRBV7-9 and TRBJ1-6, with 9 bases fitting TRBD1. The CDR3 contains 15 residues. With V trimmed by 3 bases and J by 6 bases, 3 bases remained unmatched. Germline V lookup: CDR1 SEHNR, CDR2 FQNEAQ (reference sequence). CDR3 nucleotide sequence: TGTGCCAGCAGCTTGGGACAGGGTGGTAATTCACCCCTCCACTTT. Its protein product is CASSLGQGGNSPLHF.

The CDR3 loop reads CASARLLGPNTEAFF. Here the CDR3 DNA reads TGTGCTAGTGCTCGACTACTTGGGCCGAACACTGAAGCTTTCTTT. The V call is TRBV12-5, the J call TRBJ1-1; D is unresolved. Trimming shortened V by 7 bases and J by 1 base, and 16 bases separated the two germline ends. This CDR3 is built from 15 residues. Germline loops: CDR1 LGHNT, CDR2 FRNRAP.

The V gene is TRBV18, the J gene TRBJ1-5; no firm D call. The V end was cut by 1 base, the J end by 5 bases, with 6 bases between. CDR1 and CDR2 (germline): KGHSH, LQKENI. There are 13 residues in the CDR3. The DNA for the CDR3 is TGTGCCAGCTCACCACGTCGAGATCAGCCCCAGCATTTT. This translates into CASSPRRDQPQHF.